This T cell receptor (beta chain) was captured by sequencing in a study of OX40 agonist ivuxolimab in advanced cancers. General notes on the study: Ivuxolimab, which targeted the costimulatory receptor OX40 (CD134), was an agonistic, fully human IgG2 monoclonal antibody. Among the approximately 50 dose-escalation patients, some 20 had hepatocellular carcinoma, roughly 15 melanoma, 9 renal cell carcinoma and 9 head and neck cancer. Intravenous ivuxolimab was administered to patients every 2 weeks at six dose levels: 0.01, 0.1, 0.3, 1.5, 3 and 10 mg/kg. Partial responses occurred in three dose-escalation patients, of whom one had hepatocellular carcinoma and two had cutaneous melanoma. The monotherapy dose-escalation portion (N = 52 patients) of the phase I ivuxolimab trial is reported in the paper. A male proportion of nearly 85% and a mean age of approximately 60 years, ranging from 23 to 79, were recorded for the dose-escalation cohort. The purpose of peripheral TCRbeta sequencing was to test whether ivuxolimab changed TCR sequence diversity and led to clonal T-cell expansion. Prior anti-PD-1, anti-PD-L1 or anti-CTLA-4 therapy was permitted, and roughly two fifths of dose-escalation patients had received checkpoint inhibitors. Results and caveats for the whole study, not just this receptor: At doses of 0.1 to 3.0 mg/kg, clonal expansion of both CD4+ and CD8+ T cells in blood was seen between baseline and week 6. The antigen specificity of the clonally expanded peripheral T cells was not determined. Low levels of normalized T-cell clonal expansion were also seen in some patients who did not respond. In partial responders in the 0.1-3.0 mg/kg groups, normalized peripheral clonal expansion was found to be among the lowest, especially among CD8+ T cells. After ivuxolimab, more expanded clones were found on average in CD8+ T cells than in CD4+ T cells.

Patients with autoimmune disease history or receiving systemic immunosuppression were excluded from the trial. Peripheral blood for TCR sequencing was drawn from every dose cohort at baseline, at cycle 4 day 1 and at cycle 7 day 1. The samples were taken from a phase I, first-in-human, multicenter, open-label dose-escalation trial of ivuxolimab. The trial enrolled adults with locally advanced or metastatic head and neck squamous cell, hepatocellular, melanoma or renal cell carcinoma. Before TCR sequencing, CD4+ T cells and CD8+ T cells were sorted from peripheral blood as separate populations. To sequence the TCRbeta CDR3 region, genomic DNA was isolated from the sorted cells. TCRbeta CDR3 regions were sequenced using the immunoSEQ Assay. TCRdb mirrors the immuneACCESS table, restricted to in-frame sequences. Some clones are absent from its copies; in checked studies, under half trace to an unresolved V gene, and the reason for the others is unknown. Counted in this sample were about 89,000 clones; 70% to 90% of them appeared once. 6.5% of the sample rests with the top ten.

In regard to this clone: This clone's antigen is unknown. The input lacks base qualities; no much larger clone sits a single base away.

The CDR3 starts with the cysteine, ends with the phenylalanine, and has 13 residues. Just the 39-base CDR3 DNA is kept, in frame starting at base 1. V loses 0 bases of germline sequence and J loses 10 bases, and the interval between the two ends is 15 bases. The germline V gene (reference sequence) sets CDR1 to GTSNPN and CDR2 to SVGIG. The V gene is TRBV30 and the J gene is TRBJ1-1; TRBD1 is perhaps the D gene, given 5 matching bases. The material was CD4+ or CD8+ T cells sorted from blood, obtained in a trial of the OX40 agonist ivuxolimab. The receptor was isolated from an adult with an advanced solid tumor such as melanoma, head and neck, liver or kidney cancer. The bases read TGTGCCTGGAGTGTACCAGGGCTCAGTGGAGCTTTCTTT. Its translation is CAWSVPGLSGAFF.